This TCR beta chain was captured in a study of T-cell memory formation after mild COVID-19. Study as a whole: TCR clusters were mostly confined to one donor each.

Study-wide findings and caveats: While clones contracting from day 15 to 85 were balanced between CD4 and CD8, later expanders leaned CD4+.

The length of the CDR3 is 14 residues. CDR1 DFQATT and CDR2 SNEGSKA come from the germline V gene (reference sequence). Trimming at V came to 5 bases and at J to 4 bases, leaving 8 bases not matched to a gene. This clonotype was seen only a few times. What it binds is not known. One entry per CDR3 protein results from TCRdb running MiXCR on the 5' RACE reads. The sample has 580,000 or so distinct CDR3 sequences, around 15% seen once. The TCR was taken from an adult woman who had mild COVID-19 (a few samples of this study predate the infection). Cell type and time point are not known. Material for sequencing was PBMCs or a T cell subset sorted from them (not recorded which). This rearrangement joins TRBV20-1 to TRBJ2-7; TRBD1 matches at 10 bases. The CDR3 sequence: CSAPGTGVRYEQYF. The DNA of the CDR3 is TGCAGTGCTCCTGGGACAGGGGTCCGGTACGAGCAGTACTTC.